The 22 T cell receptor beta chains below were found in one sample sequenced in a study of cytomegalovirus exposure and HLA in healthy donors. Assay used: immunoSEQ multiplex PCR; TCRdb lists only in-frame clones, some missing. Of around 300,000 clones in the sample, around 90% were seen once. The sequenced material came from PBMCs. These receptors were obtained from a man in his thirties or forties in good health and CMV-seronegative.

This clone has a handful of counts. The V and J genes are TRBV6-1 and TRBJ2-2, with 12 bases lining up with TRBD2. There are 15 residues in the CDR3. The V and J ends lost 6 bases and 6 bases, in that order; junction bases with no gene match: 5. Germline-derived CDR1 and CDR2 are MNHNS and SASEGT. The CDR3 region has the DNA TGTGCCAGCAGGTCGGCTAGCGGGGGGGCCGGGGAGCTGTTTTTT. This encodes CASRSASGGAGELFF.

V usage is TRBV19 and J usage is TRBJ1-5; TRBD1 is a possible D gene (6 bases). The CDR3 contains 14 residues. Germline V lookup: CDR1 LNHDA, CDR2 SQIVND (reference sequence). Trimming pared 7 bases from V and 5 bases from J, leaving 15 bases between. The CDR3: CASTTGQEYQPQHF. The CDR3 DNA is TGTGCCAGTACCACGGGACAAGAATATCAGCCCCAGCATTTT. The full variable domain, rest sourced from reference TRBV19 and TRBJ1-5, is DGGITQSPKYLFRKEGQNVTLSCEQNLNHDAMYWYRQDPGQGLRLIYYSQIVNDFQKGDIAEGYSVSREKKESFPLTVTSAQKNPTAFYLCASTTGQEYQPQHFGDGTRLSIL.

This clone was seen a single time. The rearrangement uses TRBV5-1 and TRBJ2-2, with a tentative D call TRBD2 (5 bases). CDR1 and CDR2 from the germline V gene are SGHRS and YFSETQ. Between the trimmed V and J ends, which lost 5 bases and 7 bases, there was a span of 15 bases. The CDR3 length is 14 residues. CDR3: CASSPGLAGGELFF. The CDR3 coding sequence is TGCGCCAGCAGTCCTGGACTTGCCGGCGGGGAGCTGTTTTTT. Full variable domain (remainder filled in from reference TRBV5-1 and TRBJ2-2): KAGVTQTPRYLIKTRGQQVTLSCSPISGHRSVSWYQQTPGQGLQFLFEYFSETQRNKGNFPGRFSGRQFSNSRSEMNVSTLELGDSALYLCASSPGLAGGELFFGEGSRLTVL.

The chain carries TRBV6-5 and TRBJ1-1; TRBD1 agrees at 8 bases. CDR1 and CDR2 from the germline V gene are MNHEY and SVGAGI. The CDR3 runs to 15 residues. J lost 1 base, V lost 5 bases, and 6 bases had no gene match. The CDR3 protein is CASSQDRGRNTEAFF. CDR3 DNA: TGTGCCAGCAGTCAAGACAGGGGACGGAACACTGAAGCTTTCTTT.

This clone was counted only a few times. The chain joins TRBV19 to TRBJ1-6; 7 positions agree with TRBD1. This CDR3 spans 14 amino acids. The J segment lost 9 bases and the V segment lost 8 bases, leaving 10 bases of the junction unmatched. Germline V gene data show CDR1 as LNHDA and CDR2 as SQIVND (reference sequence). The CDR3 spells CASSQGQTASPLHF. The CDR3 DNA reads as TGTGCCAGTTCTCAGGGACAGACAGCTTCACCCCTCCACTTT.

The CDR3, as DNA: TGTGCCAGCAGCTTACCGGATAGAGCGGCCCTTTGGGAGGATACGCAGTATTTT. It translates to CASSLPDRAALWEDTQYF. This chain links TRBV7-2 with TRBJ2-3, with D perhaps TRBD2 (5 bases). In germline, CDR1 is SGHTA, CDR2 FQGNSA. The CDR3 totals 18 residues. Trimming took off 2 bases at V and 6 bases at J, with 24 bases between the two ends.

The V and J genes are TRBV19 and TRBJ1-1; 7 positions match TRBD1. CDR3 size: 15 residues. In germline, CDR1 is LNHDA, CDR2 SQIVND (reference sequence). The V segment lost 2 bases and the J segment 0 bases; nucleotides outside the gene matches: 3. The CDR3 sequence: CASSISGQLNTEAFF. DNA for the CDR3: TGTGCCAGTAGTATATCGGGACAGCTGAACACTGAAGCTTTCTTT.

The chain couples TRBV27 to TRBJ2-7, with a possible D match to TRBD1 (6 bases). The CDR3 loop spans 14 amino acids. Per the germline V gene, CDR1 is MNHEY and CDR2 is SMNVEV (reference sequence). Trimming cost V 3 bases and J 4 bases, with 13 bases left between them. CDR3 protein: CASSLKWTAYEQYF. Written as DNA, the CDR3 is TGTGCCAGCAGTTTGAAATGGACAGCTTACGAGCAGTACTTC.

The J gene is TRBJ2-5, the V gene TRBV5-4; 16 positions agree with TRBD2. The CDR3 is made up of 16 amino acids. After removal of 4 bases from V and 5 bases from J, the junction contained 5 bases not matched to a gene. Germline loops: CDR1 SGHNT, CDR2 YYREEE (reference sequence). The DNA for the CDR3 is TGTGCCAGCAGCAGGGGACTAGCGGGGGGGCAGGAGACCCAGTACTTC. It translates to CASSRGLAGGQETQYF. Filled out from reference TRBV5-4 and TRBJ2-5, the complete variable domain reads ETGVTQSPTHLIKTRGQQVTLRCSSQSGHNTVSWYQQALGQGPQFIFQYYREEENGRGNFPPRFSGLQFPNYSSELNVNALELDDSALYLCASSRGLAGGQETQYFGPGTRLLVL.

This clone was observed a few times. The chain employs TRBV27 and TRBJ1-1; D remains unclear. Germline V lookup: CDR1 MNHEY, CDR2 SMNVEV (reference sequence). This CDR3 is built from 13 residues. Trimming pared 3 bases from V and 11 bases from J, leaving 16 bases between. The CDR3 spells CASSFLSEGGAFF. CDR3 coding DNA: TGTGCCAGCAGTTTCCTTTCAGAGGGAGGTGCTTTCTTT.

The J gene is TRBJ1-1, the V gene TRBV6-1; D ambiguous. CDR1 is MNHNS and CDR2 is SASEGT in the germline V gene. CDR3 size: 14 residues. Trimming cost V 0 bases and J 4 bases, with 9 bases left between them. CDR3 coding DNA: TGTGCCAGCAGTGAAGCCAGGTACGGCACTGAAGCTTTCTTT. Amino acids: CASSEARYGTEAFF.

The chain is built from TRBV19 and TRBJ2-1, with 11 bases aligning to TRBD2. Germline CDR1 and CDR2: LNHDA and SQIVND (reference sequence). The CDR3 is 15 residues long. V trimming: 7 bases; J trimming: 5 bases; junction bases outside the gene matches: 7. CDR3 nucleotide sequence: TGTGCCAGTACCTATACGACTAGCGGGGACAATGAGCAGTTCTTC. Its translation is CASTYTTSGDNEQFF.

The V gene is TRBV6-5, the J gene TRBJ1-6; 10 nucleotides align to TRBD1. V was clipped by 6 bases and J by 8 bases; unmatched bases: 7. CDR1 and CDR2 from the germline V gene are MNHEY and SVGAGI. The CDR3 is made up of 15 amino acids. Written as DNA, the CDR3 is TGTGCCAGCAGCCCCGGGACAGGGGATCATTCACCCCTCCACTTT. Its translation is CASSPGTGDHSPLHF.

This sequence joins TRBV12-5 and TRBJ1-5; 7 nucleotides align to TRBD1. The CDR3 covers 15 residues. Germline V CDR1 and CDR2: LGHNT, FRNRAP. The junction had 6 bases not matched to a gene; V was cut back by 6 bases and J by 1 base. The CDR3 DNA sequence: TGTGCTAGTGGCCCGACAGGGCTGAGCAATCAGCCCCAGCATTTT. It is translated as CASGPTGLSNQPQHF. Based on the CDR3 plus reference TRBV12-5 and TRBJ1-5, the full variable domain is DARVTQTPRHKVTEMGQEVTMRCQPILGHNTVFWYRQTMMQGLELLAYFRNRAPLDDSGMPKDRFSAEMPDATLATLKIQPSEPRDSAVYFCASGPTGLSNQPQHFGDGTRLSIL.

The J gene is TRBJ2-3, the V gene TRBV7-8, with a weak D call TRBD2 (5 bases). V was cut by 2 bases and J by 6 bases, with 18 bases left in between. Germline CDR1 reads SGHVS; CDR2 reads FQNEAQ. The CDR3 totals 16 residues. This chain's CDR3 is CASSLLGPEGADTQYF. CDR3 nucleotides: TGTGCCAGCAGCTTATTAGGCCCCGAGGGAGCGGATACGCAGTATTTT.

The rearrangement uses TRBV5-6 and TRBJ1-3; 12 bases map to TRBD1. Germline CDR1 is SGHDT and CDR2 is YYEEEE. Trimming cost V 6 bases and J 8 bases; bases outside gene matches: 6. There are 14 residues in the CDR3. The DNA for the CDR3 is TGTGCCAGCAATACCGGGACAGGGGGCCACACCATATATTTT. Its protein product is CASNTGTGGHTIYF.

The chain employs TRBV4-2 and TRBJ1-4; D unresolved. V gave up 0 bases and J gave up 14 bases, with 16 bases separating them. Germline CDR1 is LGHNA and CDR2 is YNFKEQ. The CDR3 covers 14 residues. The CDR3 spells CASSQDRSWVKLFF. DNA for the CDR3: TGTGCCAGCAGCCAAGATAGGAGTTGGGTGAAGCTGTTTTTT.

The gene calls are TRBV6-5 and TRBJ1-5; TRBD1 might be the D (6 bases). Trimming removed 5 bases at V and 9 bases at J, with 11 bases between. The CDR3 spans 12 residues. Germline-derived CDR1 and CDR2 are MNHEY and SVGAGI. The DNA of the CDR3 is TGTGCCAGCAGTAGGTCCAGGGGGCCCCAGCATTTT. It translates to CASSRSRGPQHF.

This rearrangement joins TRBV9 to TRBJ1-1; perhaps TRBD1 as D (6 bases). The CDR3 is 15 amino acids. V lost 0 bases to trimming and J lost 1 base, with 10 bases between them. The germline CDR1 and CDR2 sequences are SGDLS and YYNGEE. CDR3 sequence (DNA): TGTGCCAGCAGCGTAGATCGCAGGGGGAACACTGAAGCTTTCTTT. Translating it yields CASSVDRRGNTEAFF.

The J gene is TRBJ2-3, the V gene TRBV13; possibly TRBD2 for D (6 bases). V shed 1 base and J shed 1 base, with 24 bases lying between them. From germline, CDR1 is PRHDT and CDR2 FYEKMQ (reference sequence). The CDR3 extends over 20 amino acids. Written as DNA, the CDR3 is TGTGCCAGCAGCTTAGTTTCGGGGTCTGGAGACCGCGGGGGCACAGATACGCAGTATTTT. This encodes CASSLVSGSGDRGGTDTQYF.

This chain uses TRBV29-1 with TRBJ2-7, with D possibly matching TRBD2 (6 bases). This CDR3 is 16 amino acids long. Trimming took 0 bases from V and 0 from J, leaving 15 bases between them. CDR1 is SQVTM, CDR2 ANQGSEA, per germline. The CDR3, as DNA: TGCAGCGTTGAAGATGTGGAGGGAGCGAGCTCCTACGAGCAGTACTTC. This encodes CSVEDVEGASSYEQYF.

This chain links TRBV5-3 with TRBJ2-2; 13 bases agree with TRBD2. TRBV5-3 falls under the ORF class, with uncertain function. V lost 4 bases, J lost 4 bases, and 16 bases stayed unmatched. The CDR3 runs to 20 residues. CDR3 residues: CARSLMEGTSGVEVTGELFF. The DNA for the CDR3 is TGTGCCAGAAGCCTCATGGAGGGGACTAGCGGGGTGGAAGTCACCGGGGAGCTGTTTTTT.